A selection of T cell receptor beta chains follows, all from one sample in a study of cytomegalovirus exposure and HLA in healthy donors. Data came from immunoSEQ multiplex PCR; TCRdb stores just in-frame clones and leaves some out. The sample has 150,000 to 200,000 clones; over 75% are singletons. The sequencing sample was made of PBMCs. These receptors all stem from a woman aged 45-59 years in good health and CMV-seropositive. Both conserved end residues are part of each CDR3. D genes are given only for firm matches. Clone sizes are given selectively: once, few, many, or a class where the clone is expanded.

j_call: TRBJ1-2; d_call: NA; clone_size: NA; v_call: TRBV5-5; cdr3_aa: CASSFTGRPNYGYTF; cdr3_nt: TGTGCCAGCAGCTTTACAGGCAGACCTAACTATGGCTACACCTTC
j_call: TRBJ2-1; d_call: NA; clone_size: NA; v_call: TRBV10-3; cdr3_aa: CAIRNSSSYNEQFF; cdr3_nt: TGTGCCATCAGGAACAGCAGCTCCTACAATGAGCAGTTCTTC
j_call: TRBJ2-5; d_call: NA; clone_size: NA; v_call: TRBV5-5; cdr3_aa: CASSFWGDTQYF; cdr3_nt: TGTGCCAGCAGCTTCTGGGGGGATACCCAGTACTTC
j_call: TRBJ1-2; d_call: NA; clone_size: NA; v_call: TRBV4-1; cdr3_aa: CASSREQQYYGYTF; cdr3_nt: TGCGCCAGCAGCCGTGAACAGCAGTACTATGGCTACACCTTC
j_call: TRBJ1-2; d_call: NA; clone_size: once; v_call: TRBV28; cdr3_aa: CASSLGSTNYGYTF; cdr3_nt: TGTGCCAGCAGTTTGGGCTCTACTAACTATGGCTACACCTTC
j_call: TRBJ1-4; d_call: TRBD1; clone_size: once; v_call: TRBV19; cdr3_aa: CASGQDEKLFF; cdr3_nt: TGTGCCAGTGGACAGGATGAAAAACTGTTTTTT
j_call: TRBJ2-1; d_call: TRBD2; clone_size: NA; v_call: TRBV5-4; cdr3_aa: CASSLSMGVAGGRGEQFF; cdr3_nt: TGTGCCAGCAGCTTGTCGATGGGAGTAGCGGGGGGGCGTGGTGAGCAGTTCTTC
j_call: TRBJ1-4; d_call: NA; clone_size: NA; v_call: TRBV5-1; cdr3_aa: CASSLTGANEKLFF; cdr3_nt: TGCGCCAGCAGCTTAACAGGCGCTAATGAAAAACTGTTTTTT
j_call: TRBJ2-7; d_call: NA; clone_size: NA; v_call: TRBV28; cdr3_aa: CASSLVLAEQYF; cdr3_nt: TGTGCCAGCAGTTTAGTCCTAGCCGAGCAGTACTTC
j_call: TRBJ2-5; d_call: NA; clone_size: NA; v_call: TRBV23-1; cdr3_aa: CASSPRETQYF; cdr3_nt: TGCGCCAGCAGTCCCAGGGAGACCCAGTACTTC
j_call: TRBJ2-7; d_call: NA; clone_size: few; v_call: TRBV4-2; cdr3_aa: CASSQDRQEREQYF; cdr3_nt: TGTGCCAGCAGCCAAGACCGGCAGGAGCGGGAGCAGTACTTC
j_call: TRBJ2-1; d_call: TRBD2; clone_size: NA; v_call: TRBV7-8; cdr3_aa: CASSLDELAAVNEQFF; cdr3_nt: TGTGCCAGCAGCTTAGACGAACTAGCGGCGGTCAATGAGCAGTTCTTC
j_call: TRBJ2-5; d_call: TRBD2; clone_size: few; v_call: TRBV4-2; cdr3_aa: CASSQGGLDQETQYF; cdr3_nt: TGTGCCAGCAGCCAAGGGGGACTAGACCAAGAGACCCAGTACTTC
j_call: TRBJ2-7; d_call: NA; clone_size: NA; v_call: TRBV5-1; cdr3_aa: CASSLGQIYEQYF; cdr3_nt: TGCGCCAGCAGCTTGGGACAGATTTACGAGCAGTACTTC
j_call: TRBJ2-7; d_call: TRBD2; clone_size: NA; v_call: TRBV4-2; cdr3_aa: CASSQPGTSGSNEQYF; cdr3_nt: TGTGCCAGCAGCCAACCTGGGACTAGCGGGAGCAACGAGCAGTACTTC
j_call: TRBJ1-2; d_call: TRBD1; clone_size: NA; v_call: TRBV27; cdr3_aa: CASRGQFYGYTF; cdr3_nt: TGTGCCAGCAGGGGACAGTTCTATGGCTACACCTTC
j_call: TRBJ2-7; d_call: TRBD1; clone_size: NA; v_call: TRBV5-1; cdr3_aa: CASSNQGASDEQYF; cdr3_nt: TGCGCCAGCAGTAACCAGGGGGCGTCAGACGAGCAGTACTTC
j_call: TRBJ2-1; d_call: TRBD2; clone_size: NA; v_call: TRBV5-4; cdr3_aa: CASNQAGGWNEQFF; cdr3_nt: TGTGCCAGCAACCAAGCGGGGGGTTGGAATGAGCAGTTCTTC
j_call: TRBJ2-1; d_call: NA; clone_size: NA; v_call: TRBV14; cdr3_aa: CASSQEREQFF; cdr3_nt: TGTGCCAGCAGCCAAGAGAGGGAGCAGTTCTTC
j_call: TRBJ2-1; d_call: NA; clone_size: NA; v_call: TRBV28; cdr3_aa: CASMLNRTSRGEQFF; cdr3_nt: TGTGCCAGCATGCTCAACCGTACTAGCAGAGGTGAGCAGTTCTTC
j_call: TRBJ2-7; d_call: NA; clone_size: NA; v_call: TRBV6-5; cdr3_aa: CASRIRQVFSYEQYF; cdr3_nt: TGTGCCAGCAGGATCCGACAGGTTTTTTCCTACGAGCAGTACTTC
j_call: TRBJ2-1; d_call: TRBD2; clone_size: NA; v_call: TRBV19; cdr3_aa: CASSIQAGGSSYNEQFF; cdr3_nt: TGTGCCAGTAGTATCCAAGCGGGAGGCTCCTCCTACAATGAGCAGTTCTTC
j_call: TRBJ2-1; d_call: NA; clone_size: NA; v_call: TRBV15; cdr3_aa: CATSTAPSFAEQFF; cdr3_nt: TGTGCCACCAGCACCGCCCCTAGCTTCGCTGAGCAGTTCTTC
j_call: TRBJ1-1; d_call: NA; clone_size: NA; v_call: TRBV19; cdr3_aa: CASTRRADTEAFF; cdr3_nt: TGTGCCAGTACCCGCCGAGCGGACACTGAAGCTTTCTTT
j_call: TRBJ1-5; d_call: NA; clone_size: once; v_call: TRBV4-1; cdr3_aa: CASSLYGGDQPQHF; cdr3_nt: TGCGCCAGCAGCTTATACGGGGGAGATCAGCCCCAGCATTTT
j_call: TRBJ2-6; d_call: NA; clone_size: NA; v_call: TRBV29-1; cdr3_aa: CSVGLAGSGANVLTF; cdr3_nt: TGCAGCGTTGGGTTAGCTGGCTCTGGGGCCAACGTCCTGACTTTC
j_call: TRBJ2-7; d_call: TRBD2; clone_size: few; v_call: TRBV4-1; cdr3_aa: CASSQPTSGQGYEQYF; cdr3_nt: TGCGCCAGCAGCCAGCCTACTAGCGGGCAGGGTTACGAGCAGTACTTC
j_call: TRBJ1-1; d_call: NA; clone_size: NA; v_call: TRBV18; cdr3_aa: CASSPSRDMNTEAFF; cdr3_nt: TGTGCCAGCTCACCGAGCAGGGATATGAACACTGAAGCTTTCTTT
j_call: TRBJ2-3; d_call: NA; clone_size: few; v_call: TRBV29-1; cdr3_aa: CSVEGGGVLGGVDTQYF; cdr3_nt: TGCAGCGTTGAAGGAGGTGGTGTATTGGGGGGAGTAGATACGCAGTATTTT
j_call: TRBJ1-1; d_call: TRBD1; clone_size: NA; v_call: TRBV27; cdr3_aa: CASSLIFGGGTDNTEAFF; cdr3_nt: TGTGCCAGCAGTTTAATCTTTGGAGGCGGGACAGACAACACTGAAGCTTTCTTT
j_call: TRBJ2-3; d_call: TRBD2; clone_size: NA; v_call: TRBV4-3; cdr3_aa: CASSQSVGTSGGRTDTQYF; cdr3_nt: TGCGCCAGCAGCCAATCGGTAGGGACTAGCGGGGGCCGCACAGATACGCAGTATTTT
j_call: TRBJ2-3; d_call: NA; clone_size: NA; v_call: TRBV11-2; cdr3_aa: CASSLEFAGATDTQYF; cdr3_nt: TGTGCCAGCAGCTTAGAGTTCGCGGGGGCCACAGATACGCAGTATTTT
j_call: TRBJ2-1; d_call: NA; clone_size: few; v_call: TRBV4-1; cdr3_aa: CASSPQGPEEQFF; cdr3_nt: TGCGCCAGCAGCCCTCAGGGCCCGGAGGAGCAGTTCTTC
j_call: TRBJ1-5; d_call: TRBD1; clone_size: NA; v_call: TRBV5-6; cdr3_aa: CASTRQGIGQPQHF; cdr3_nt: TGTGCCAGCACCCGACAGGGTATCGGTCAGCCCCAGCATTTT
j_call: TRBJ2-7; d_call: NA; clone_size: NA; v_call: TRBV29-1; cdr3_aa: CSVAPREGEQYF; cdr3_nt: TGCAGCGTTGCACCCAGGGAAGGCGAGCAGTACTTC
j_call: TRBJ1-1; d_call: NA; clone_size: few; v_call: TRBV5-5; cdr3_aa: CASSLALGSEAFF; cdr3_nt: TGTGCCAGCAGCTTGGCCCTCGGTTCTGAAGCTTTCTTT
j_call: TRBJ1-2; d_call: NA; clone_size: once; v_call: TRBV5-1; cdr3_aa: CASSLAVETGYGYTF; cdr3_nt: TGCGCCAGCAGCTTGGCGGTCGAAACGGGCTATGGCTACACCTTC
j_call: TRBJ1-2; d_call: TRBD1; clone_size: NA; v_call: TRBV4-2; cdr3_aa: CASSLTSGQTIYGYTF; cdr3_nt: TGTGCCAGCAGCCTCACTTCGGGACAGACCATCTATGGCTACACCTTC
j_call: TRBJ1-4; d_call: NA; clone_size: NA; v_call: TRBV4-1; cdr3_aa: CASSPTTANEKLFF; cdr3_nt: TGCGCCAGCAGCCCGACAACCGCTAATGAAAAACTGTTTTTT
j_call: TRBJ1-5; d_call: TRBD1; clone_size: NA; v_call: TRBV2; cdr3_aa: CASTKQGNGIKPQHF; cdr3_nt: TGTGCCAGCACCAAACAGGGGAATGGTATTAAGCCCCAGCATTTT
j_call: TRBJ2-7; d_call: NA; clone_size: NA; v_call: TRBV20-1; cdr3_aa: CSARQYYEQYF; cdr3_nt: TGCAGTGCTAGACAGTACTACGAGCAGTACTTC
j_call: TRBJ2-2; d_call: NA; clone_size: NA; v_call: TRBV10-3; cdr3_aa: CAISNGNTGELFF; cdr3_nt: TGTGCCATCAGCAACGGGAACACCGGGGAGCTGTTTTTT
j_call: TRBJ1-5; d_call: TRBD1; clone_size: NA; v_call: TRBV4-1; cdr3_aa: CASSPVDRLNQPQHF; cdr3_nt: TGCGCCAGCAGCCCTGTGGACAGGTTGAATCAGCCCCAGCATTTT
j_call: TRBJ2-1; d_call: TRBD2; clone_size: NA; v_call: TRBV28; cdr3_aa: CASIRLAGDGEQFF; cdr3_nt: TGTGCCAGCATCAGACTAGCGGGAGACGGTGAGCAGTTCTTC
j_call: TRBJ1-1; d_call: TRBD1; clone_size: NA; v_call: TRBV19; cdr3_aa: CASSIAGGGLNTEAFF; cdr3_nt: TGTGCCAGTAGTATAGCTGGAGGGGGCTTGAACACTGAAGCTTTCTTT
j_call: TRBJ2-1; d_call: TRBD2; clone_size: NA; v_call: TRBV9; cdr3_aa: CASSPRTSGSGLFF; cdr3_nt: TGTGCCAGCAGCCCCAGGACTAGCGGGAGTGGTTTGTTCTTC
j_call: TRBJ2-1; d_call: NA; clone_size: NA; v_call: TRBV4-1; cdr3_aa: CASSQGWAGGYNEQFF; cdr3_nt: TGCGCCAGCAGCCAAGGATGGGCGGGTGGGTACAATGAGCAGTTCTTC
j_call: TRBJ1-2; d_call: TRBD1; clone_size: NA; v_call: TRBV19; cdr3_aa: CASRPGQDFYGYTF; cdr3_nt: TGTGCCAGTAGGCCGGGACAGGACTTCTATGGCTACACCTTC
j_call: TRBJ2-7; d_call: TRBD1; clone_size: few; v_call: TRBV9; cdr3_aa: CASSVGDSSYEQYF; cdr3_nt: TGTGCCAGCAGCGTAGGGGACAGTTCCTACGAGCAGTACTTC
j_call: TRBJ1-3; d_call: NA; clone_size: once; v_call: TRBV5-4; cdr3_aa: CASSLQGNVGNTIYF; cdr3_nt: TGTGCCAGCAGCTTGCAGGGGAACGTTGGAAACACCATATATTTT
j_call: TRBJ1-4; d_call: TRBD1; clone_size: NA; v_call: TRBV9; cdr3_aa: CASGPTTGVPEKLFF; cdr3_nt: TGTGCCAGCGGACCGACCACAGGGGTACCTGAAAAACTGTTTTTT
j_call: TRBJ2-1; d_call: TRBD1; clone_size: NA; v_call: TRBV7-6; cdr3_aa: CASSLDQGESSYNEQFF; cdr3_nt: TGTGCCAGCAGCTTAGATCAGGGGGAAAGCTCCTACAATGAGCAGTTCTTC
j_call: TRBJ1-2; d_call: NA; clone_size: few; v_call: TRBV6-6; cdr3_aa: CASSLREGGGYTF; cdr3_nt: TGTGCCAGCAGCCTACGGGAGGGTGGTGGCTACACCTTC
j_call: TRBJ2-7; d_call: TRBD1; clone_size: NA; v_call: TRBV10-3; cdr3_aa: CAISPGQGNEQYF; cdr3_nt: TGTGCCATCAGTCCGGGACAGGGGAACGAGCAGTACTTC
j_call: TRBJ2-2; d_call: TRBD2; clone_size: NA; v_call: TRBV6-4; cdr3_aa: CASVRAGGPGELFF; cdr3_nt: TGTGCCAGCGTCCGAGCGGGGGGGCCGGGGGAGCTGTTTTTT
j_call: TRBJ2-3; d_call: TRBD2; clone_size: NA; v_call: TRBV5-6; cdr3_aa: CASSRRGGSTDTQYF; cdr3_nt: TGTGCCAGCAGCCGCCGGGGGGGAAGCACAGATACGCAGTATTTT
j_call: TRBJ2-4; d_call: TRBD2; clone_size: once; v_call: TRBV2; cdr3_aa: CASLFGGTWDIQYF; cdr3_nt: TGTGCCAGCCTGTTCGGGGGGACCTGGGACATTCAGTACTTC
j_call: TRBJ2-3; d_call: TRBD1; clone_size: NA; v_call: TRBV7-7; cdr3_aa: CASSSTGGLTDTQYF; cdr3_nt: TGTGCTAGCAGCTCGACAGGGGGCCTTACAGATACGCAGTATTTT
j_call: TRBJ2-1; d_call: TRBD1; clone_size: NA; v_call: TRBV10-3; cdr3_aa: CAIRRDRVIPNGNEQFF; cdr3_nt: TGTGCCATCAGAAGGGACAGGGTCATTCCAAATGGCAATGAGCAGTTCTTC
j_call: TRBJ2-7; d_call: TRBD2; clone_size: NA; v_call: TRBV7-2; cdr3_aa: CASSLVAGGRYEQYF; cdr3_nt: TGTGCCAGCAGCTTAGTAGCGGGGGGAAGATACGAGCAGTACTTC